A selection of T cell receptor beta chains follows, all from one sample in a study of cytomegalovirus exposure and HLA in healthy donors. The data were produced by immunoSEQ multiplex PCR, yet TCRdb's version contains in-frame clones alone and is incomplete. The sample has under 150,000 clones; 81% are singletons. Sequencing was carried out using PBMCs. The receptor set was obtained from a man aged 18 to 30 in good health and CMV-seronegative. The CDR3 runs from the conserved cysteine through the conserved F or W. The D gene is left open where the match is weak. Clone size is shown for a subset of rows, as once, few, many or a class of expanded clone.

j_gene | d_gene | abundance | v_gene | len | CDR3aa | CDR3nt
TRBJ2-7 | - | few | TRBV4-3 | 15 | CASSQVQGEYYEQYF | TGCGCCAGCAGCCAAGTGCAGGGTGAATACTACGAGCAGTACTTC
TRBJ2-7 | - | - | TRBV11-2 | 13 | CASSLEISDEQYF | TGTGCCAGCAGCTTAGAAATATCCGACGAGCAGTACTTC
TRBJ1-3 | - | - | TRBV6-5 | 12 | CASSGFGNTIYF | TGTGCCAGCAGCGGGTTTGGAAACACCATATATTTT
TRBJ1-6 | - | - | TRBV10-1 | 13 | CASSREFGSPLHF | TGCGCCAGCTCCCGGGAGTTCGGATCACCCCTCCACTTT
TRBJ2-1 | - | - | TRBV5-1 | 13 | CASSLSLANEQFF | TGCGCCAGCAGCTTAAGCCTTGCCAATGAGCAGTTCTTC
TRBJ1-5 | - | - | TRBV28 | 14 | CASSLRRDNQPQHF | TGTGCCAGCAGTTTAAGGAGGGACAATCAGCCCCAGCATTTT
TRBJ1-3 | - | few | TRBV6-5 | 15 | CASSYDGTSGNTIYF | TGTGCCAGCAGTTACGATGGCACCAGTGGAAACACCATATATTTT
TRBJ2-1 | TRBD1 | - | TRBV6-5 | 15 | CASSYWQTGRSEQFF | TGTGCCAGCAGTTACTGGCAGACAGGGCGGAGTGAGCAGTTCTTC
TRBJ1-5 | TRBD1 | - | TRBV11-2 | 15 | CASSQPTGVDQPQHF | TGTGCCAGCAGCCAACCGACAGGGGTTGATCAGCCCCAGCATTTT
TRBJ1-2 | - | - | TRBV7-2 | 14 | CASSMDSGTPPVGF | TGTGCCAGCAGCATGGATTCTGGGACACCTCCGGTAGGCTTC
TRBJ2-7 | TRBD2 | - | TRBV28 | 14 | CASSLPRGDGEQYF | TGTGCCAGCAGTTTGCCCCGGGGGGACGGGGAGCAGTACTTC
TRBJ2-3 | - | - | TRBV5-1 | 16 | CASSLGGGSSTDTQYF | TGCGCCAGCAGCTTGGGTGGGGGGTCAAGCACAGATACGCAGTATTTT
TRBJ1-1 | - | - | TRBV7-9 | 11 | CASSSPRGAFF | TGTGCCAGCAGCTCCCCCCGAGGAGCTTTCTTT
TRBJ2-2 | TRBD1 | - | TRBV14 | 15 | CASSQPGGGTGELFF | TGTGCCAGCAGCCAGCCAGGGGGCGGCACCGGGGAGCTGTTTTTT
TRBJ1-5 | - | - | TRBV18 | 13 | CASSPPGLRPQHF | TGTGCCAGCTCACCTCCTGGACTTAGGCCCCAGCATTTT
TRBJ1-2 | TRBD1 | - | TRBV9 | 20 | CASSANWDRKLQTANYGYTF | TGTGCCAGCAGCGCGAACTGGGACAGGAAGTTACAGACTGCTAACTATGGCTACACCTTC
TRBJ2-1 | - | - | TRBV27 | 16 | CASSLSMLLAGNEQFF | TGTGCCAGCAGTTTATCGATGCTCTTGGCGGGCAATGAGCAGTTCTTC
TRBJ1-1 | - | - | TRBV4-1 | 16 | CASSQEPPVRDTEAFF | TGCGCCAGCAGCCAAGAACCGCCGGTAAGAGACACTGAAGCTTTCTTT
TRBJ1-5 | TRBD1 | - | TRBV30 | 18 | CAWRSGGSGGMSNQPQHF | TGTGCCTGGAGATCTGGAGGGTCAGGGGGCATGAGCAATCAGCCCCAGCATTTT
TRBJ2-5 | TRBD1 | - | TRBV7-8 | 14 | CASSLAGGRETQYF | TGTGCCAGCAGCTTGGCAGGGGGCCGTGAGACCCAGTACTTC
TRBJ1-6 | - | few | TRBV7-2 | 16 | CASSPNFEFSYSPLHF | TGTGCCAGCAGCCCAAACTTTGAGTTTTCTTATTCACCCCTCCACTTT
TRBJ2-2 | - | once | TRBV11-2 | 15 | CASSTPRQEAGELFF | TGTGCCAGCAGCACCCCCCGACAGGAGGCCGGGGAGCTGTTTTTT
TRBJ1-1 | TRBD1 | few | TRBV28 | 14 | CASIQGASYTEAFF | TGTGCCAGCATACAGGGGGCCTCGTACACTGAAGCTTTCTTT
TRBJ1-4 | - | - | TRBV29-1 | 15 | CSVGKTGTTNEKLFF | TGCAGCGTTGGGAAAACAGGGACCACTAATGAAAAACTGTTTTTT
TRBJ2-7 | - | - | TRBV6-6 | 15 | CASSYMGGPFYEQYF | TGTGCCAGCAGTTATATGGGCGGGCCCTTCTACGAGCAGTACTTC
TRBJ2-5 | - | - | TRBV5-5 | 14 | CASSLGTLQETQYF | TGTGCCAGCAGCTTGGGGACACTGCAAGAGACCCAGTACTTC
TRBJ1-1 | - | - | TRBV6-1 | 13 | CASRDRPNTEAFF | TGTGCCAGCAGAGACAGACCGAACACTGAAGCTTTCTTT
TRBJ1-2 | TRBD1 | - | TRBV30 | 12 | CAWIRDRGGYTF | TGTGCCTGGATCCGGGACAGGGGTGGCTACACCTTC
TRBJ2-3 | TRBD2 | few | TRBV5-1 | 15 | CASSLQRGGSDTQYF | TGCGCCAGCAGCCTCCAGCGGGGGGGATCAGATACGCAGTATTTT
TRBJ1-2 | - | - | TRBV7-2 | 13 | CASSSIVKQDVAF | TGTGCCAGCAGCTCGATCGTTAAACAGGACGTCGCCTTC
TRBJ2-1 | - | - | TRBV5-4 | 15 | CASSFLDRLSNEQFF | TGTGCCAGCAGCTTCCTCGACAGACTTTCGAATGAGCAGTTCTTC
TRBJ1-2 | - | - | TRBV2 | 16 | CASRATGLNFNYGYTF | TGTGCCAGCAGGGCAACAGGATTAAACTTTAACTATGGCTACACCTTC
TRBJ1-1 | - | - | TRBV19 | 13 | CASSGGGLTEAFF | TGTGCCAGTAGTGGGGGGGGGCTCACTGAAGCTTTCTTT
TRBJ1-1 | - | once | TRBV25-1 | 15 | CASSGTASRNTEAFF | TGTGCCAGCAGTGGAACAGCTTCCCGGAACACTGAAGCTTTCTTT
TRBJ2-7 | - | - | TRBV29-1 | 12 | CSARVQSYEQYF | TGCAGCGCCAGGGTTCAGTCCTACGAGCAGTACTTC
TRBJ1-6 | - | - | TRBV5-5 | 17 | CASSLEAAVRGNSPLHF | TGTGCCAGCAGCTTGGAAGCGGCCGTTCGAGGGAATTCACCCCTCCACTTT
TRBJ1-2 | TRBD1 | - | TRBV6-5 | 16 | CASSYALQGALNGYTF | TGTGCCAGCAGTTACGCGCTGCAGGGGGCTTTAAATGGCTACACCTTC
TRBJ1-2 | - | - | TRBV9 | 15 | CASSVGQGRAYGYTF | TGTGCCAGCAGCGTAGGGCAGGGAAGAGCCTATGGCTACACCTTC
TRBJ1-1 | - | - | TRBV9 | 13 | CASSVGGRTEAFF | TGTGCCAGCAGCGTAGGGGGGAGGACTGAAGCTTTCTTT
TRBJ1-1 | - | - | TRBV6-5 | 13 | CASSLEGPGEAFF | TGTGCCAGCAGCCTCGAAGGTCCAGGCGAAGCTTTCTTT
TRBJ1-2 | - | - | TRBV27 | 16 | CASTGAGTFGLVGYTF | TGTGCCAGCACCGGTGCAGGGACTTTTGGGCTCGTGGGCTACACCTTC
TRBJ2-2 | - | - | TRBV9 | 14 | CASSAPKSTGELFF | TGTGCCAGCAGCGCCCCCAAGAGCACCGGGGAGCTGTTTTTT
TRBJ1-2 | - | - | TRBV11-2 | 14 | CASSLDGVVGGYTF | TGTGCCAGCAGCTTAGACGGGGTGGTCGGGGGCTACACCTTC
TRBJ2-3 | TRBD2 | - | TRBV29-1 | 14 | CSVAPGGAGDTQYF | TGCAGCGTAGCACCCGGGGGGGCTGGAGATACGCAGTATTTT
TRBJ1-5 | - | - | TRBV28 | 14 | CASSGYGDYQPQHF | TGTGCCAGCAGCGGGTACGGCGACTATCAGCCCCAGCATTTT
TRBJ1-2 | - | once | TRBV4-1 | 14 | CASKPAGSRPGYTF | TGCGCCAGCAAGCCAGCGGGCTCCAGGCCTGGCTACACCTTC
TRBJ1-2 | TRBD1 | - | TRBV27 | 14 | CASSLTVQGASYTF | TGTGCCAGCAGCCTGACAGTACAGGGGGCGAGCTACACCTTC
TRBJ1-2 | TRBD1 | few | TRBV6-6 | 12 | CASKGQNYGYTF | TGTGCCAGCAAGGGACAGAACTATGGCTACACCTTC
TRBJ2-5 | - | - | TRBV19 | 14 | CASSIERGIETQYF | TGTGCCAGTAGTATAGAAAGGGGCATCGAGACCCAGTACTTC
TRBJ2-7 | TRBD1 | - | TRBV5-4 | 16 | CASSLVNRGSAYEQYF | TGTGCCAGCAGCTTGGTCAACAGGGGATCTGCGTACGAGCAGTACTTC
TRBJ2-2 | - | - | TRBV10-3 | 16 | CAISVGASSNTGELFF | TGTGCCATCAGTGTTGGGGCGAGTTCGAACACCGGGGAGCTGTTTTTT
TRBJ1-1 | - | few | TRBV15 | 13 | CATLTDQNTEAFF | TGTGCCACGTTGACAGACCAGAACACTGAAGCTTTCTTT
TRBJ1-2 | TRBD1 | - | TRBV30 | 15 | CAWSDLGGGNYGYTF | TGTGCCTGGAGTGACCTTGGAGGGGGCAACTATGGCTACACCTTC
TRBJ2-2 | - | - | TRBV6-6 | 12 | CASSAIVGELFF | TGTGCCAGCAGTGCTATAGTCGGGGAGCTGTTTTTT
TRBJ1-1 | - | - | TRBV6-5 | 14 | CASSYEGGTLEAFF | TGTGCCAGCAGTTACGAAGGGGGAACGCTTGAAGCTTTCTTT
TRBJ1-3 | - | few | TRBV28 | 14 | CASSFASGGNTIYF | TGTGCCAGCAGTTTTGCGTCGGGGGGAAACACCATATATTTT
TRBJ1-1 | - | - | TRBV6-5 | 13 | CASSYQRGWGAFF | TGTGCCAGCAGTTACCAGAGGGGGTGGGGAGCTTTCTTT
TRBJ2-3 | - | - | TRBV29-1 | 11 | CSVAFTDTQYF | TGCAGCGTTGCTTTCACAGATACGCAGTATTTT
TRBJ2-5 | - | - | TRBV18 | 12 | CASSPIVETQYF | TGTGCCAGCTCACCAATCGTAGAGACCCAGTACTTC
TRBJ2-4 | - | - | TRBV27 | 13 | CASGGTAKNIQYF | TGTGCCAGCGGGGGGACAGCCAAAAACATTCAGTACTTC